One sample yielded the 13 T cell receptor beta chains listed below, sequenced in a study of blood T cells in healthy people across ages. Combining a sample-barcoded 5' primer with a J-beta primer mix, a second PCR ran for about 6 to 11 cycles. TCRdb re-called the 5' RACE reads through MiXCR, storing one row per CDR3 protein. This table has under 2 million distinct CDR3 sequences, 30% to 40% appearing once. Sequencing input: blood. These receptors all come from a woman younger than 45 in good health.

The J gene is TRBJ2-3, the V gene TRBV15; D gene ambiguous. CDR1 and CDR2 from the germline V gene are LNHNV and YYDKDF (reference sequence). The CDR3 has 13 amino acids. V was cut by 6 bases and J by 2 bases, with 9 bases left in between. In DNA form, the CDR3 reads TGTGCCACCAGTTTATGGAACACAGATACGCAGTATTTT. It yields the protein CATSLWNTDTQYF.

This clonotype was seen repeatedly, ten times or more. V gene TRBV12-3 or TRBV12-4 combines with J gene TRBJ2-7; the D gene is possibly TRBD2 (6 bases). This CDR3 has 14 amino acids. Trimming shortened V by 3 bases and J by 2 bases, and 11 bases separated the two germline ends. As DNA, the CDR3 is TGTGCCAGCAGTTTCGGGACTCAGACCTACGAGCAGTACTTC. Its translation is CASSFGTQTYEQYF.

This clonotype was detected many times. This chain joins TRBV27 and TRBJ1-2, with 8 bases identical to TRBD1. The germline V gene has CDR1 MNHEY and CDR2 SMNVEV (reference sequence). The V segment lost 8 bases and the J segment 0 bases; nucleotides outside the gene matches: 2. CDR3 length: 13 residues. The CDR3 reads CASRTGSNYGYTF. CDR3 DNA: TGTGCCAGCCGGACAGGGTCTAACTATGGCTACACCTTC.

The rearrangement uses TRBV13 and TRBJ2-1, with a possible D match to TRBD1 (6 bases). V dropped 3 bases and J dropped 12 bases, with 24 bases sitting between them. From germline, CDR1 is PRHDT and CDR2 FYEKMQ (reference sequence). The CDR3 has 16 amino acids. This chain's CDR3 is CASSLWSLGGQHGQFF. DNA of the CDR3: TGTGCCAGCAGCTTGTGGAGTCTGGGTGGACAGCATGGGCAGTTCTTC.

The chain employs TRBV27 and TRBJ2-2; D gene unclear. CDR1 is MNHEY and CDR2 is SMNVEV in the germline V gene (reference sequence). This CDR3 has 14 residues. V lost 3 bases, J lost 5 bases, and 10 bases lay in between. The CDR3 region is CASSFAGFTGELFF. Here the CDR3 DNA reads TGTGCCAGCAGTTTTGCAGGATTTACCGGGGAGCTGTTTTTT.

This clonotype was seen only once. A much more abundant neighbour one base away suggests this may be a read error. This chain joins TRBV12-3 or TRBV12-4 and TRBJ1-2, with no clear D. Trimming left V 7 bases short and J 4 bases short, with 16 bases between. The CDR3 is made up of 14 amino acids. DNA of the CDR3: TGTGCCAGCAATTTTAATTGGGGTCTCTATGGCTACACCTTC. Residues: CASNFNWGLYGYTF.

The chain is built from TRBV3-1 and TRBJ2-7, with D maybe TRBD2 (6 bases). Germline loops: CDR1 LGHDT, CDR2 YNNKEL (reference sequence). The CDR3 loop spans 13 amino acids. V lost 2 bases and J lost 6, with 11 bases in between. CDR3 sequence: CASSQTREPEQYF. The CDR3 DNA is TGTGCCAGCAGCCAAACCCGGGAGCCCGAGCAGTACTTC.

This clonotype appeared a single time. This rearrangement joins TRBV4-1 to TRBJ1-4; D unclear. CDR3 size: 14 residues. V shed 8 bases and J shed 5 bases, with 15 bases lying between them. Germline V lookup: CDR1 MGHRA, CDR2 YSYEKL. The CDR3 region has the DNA TGCGCCAGCGGCTCCCCGGCAGCAAATGAAAAACTGTTTTTT. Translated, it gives CASGSPAANEKLFF.

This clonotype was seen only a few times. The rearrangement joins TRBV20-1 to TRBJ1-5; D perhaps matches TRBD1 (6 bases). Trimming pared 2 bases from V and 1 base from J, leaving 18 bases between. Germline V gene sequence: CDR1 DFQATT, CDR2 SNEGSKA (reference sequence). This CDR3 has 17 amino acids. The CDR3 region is CSARPLRGAFSNQPQHF. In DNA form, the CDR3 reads TGCAGTGCTAGACCCCTCCGGGGGGCGTTCAGCAATCAGCCCCAGCATTTT.

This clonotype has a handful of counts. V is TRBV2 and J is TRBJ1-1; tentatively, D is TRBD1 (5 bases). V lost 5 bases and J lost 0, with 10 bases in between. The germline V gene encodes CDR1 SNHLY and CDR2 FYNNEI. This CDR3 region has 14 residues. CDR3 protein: CASSWTPMNTEAFF. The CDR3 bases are TGTGCCAGCAGTTGGACACCTATGAACACTGAAGCTTTCTTT.

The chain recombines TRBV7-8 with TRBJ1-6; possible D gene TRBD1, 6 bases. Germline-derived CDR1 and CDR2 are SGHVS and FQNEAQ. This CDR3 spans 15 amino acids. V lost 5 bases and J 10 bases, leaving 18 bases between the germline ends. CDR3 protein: CASSASTGAGSPLHF. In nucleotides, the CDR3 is TGTGCCAGCAGCGCGTCGACAGGCGCGGGGTCACCCCTCCACTTT.

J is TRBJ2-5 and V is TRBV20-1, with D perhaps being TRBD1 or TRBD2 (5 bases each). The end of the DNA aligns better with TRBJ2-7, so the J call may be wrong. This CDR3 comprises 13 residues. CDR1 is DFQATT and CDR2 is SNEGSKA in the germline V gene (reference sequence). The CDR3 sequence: CSARDGVSAEQYF. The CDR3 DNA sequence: TGCAGTGCTCGGGACGGGGTGTCGGCCGAGCAGTACTTC.

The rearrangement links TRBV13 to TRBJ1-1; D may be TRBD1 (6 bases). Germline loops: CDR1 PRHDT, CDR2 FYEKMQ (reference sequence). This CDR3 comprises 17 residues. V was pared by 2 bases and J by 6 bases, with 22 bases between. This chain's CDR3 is CASSLTAGASRTAEAFF. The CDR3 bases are TGTGCCAGCAGCTTAACGGCAGGGGCGTCACGGACCGCTGAAGCTTTCTTT. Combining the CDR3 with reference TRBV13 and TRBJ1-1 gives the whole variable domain AAGVIQSPRHLIKEKRETATLKCYPIPRHDTVYWYQQGPGQDPQFLISFYEKMQSDKGSIPDRFSAQQFSDYHSELNMSSLELGDSALYFCASSLTAGASRTAEAFFGQGTRLTVV.